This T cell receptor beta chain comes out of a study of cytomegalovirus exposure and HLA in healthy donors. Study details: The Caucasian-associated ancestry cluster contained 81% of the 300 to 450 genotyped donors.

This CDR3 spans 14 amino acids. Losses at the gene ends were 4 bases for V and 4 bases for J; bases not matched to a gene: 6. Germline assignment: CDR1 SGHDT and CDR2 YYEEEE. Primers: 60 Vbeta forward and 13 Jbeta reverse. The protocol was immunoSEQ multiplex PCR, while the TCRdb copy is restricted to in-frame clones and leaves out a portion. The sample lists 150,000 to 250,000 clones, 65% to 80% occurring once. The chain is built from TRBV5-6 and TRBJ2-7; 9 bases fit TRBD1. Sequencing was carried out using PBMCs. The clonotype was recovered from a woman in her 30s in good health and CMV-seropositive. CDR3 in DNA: TGTGCCAGCAGCCCCGGGACAGGGTGGTACGAGCAGTACTTC. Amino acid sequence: CASSPGTGWYEQYF.